Sequencing of this T cell receptor beta chain was carried out in a study of patients and donors after allogeneic stem cell transplantation. Germline V lookup: CDR1 DFQATT, CDR2 SNEGSKA (reference sequence). Between the trimmed V and J ends, which lost 1 base and 4 bases, there was a span of 8 bases. CDR3 length: 12 residues. One entry per CDR3 protein, called by TCRdb with MiXCR from the RT-PCR reads. The table lists about 200,000 distinct CDR3 sequences, around 40% of them singletons. This sequence originates from a human donor who was either an allogeneic HSCT recipient or a stem cell or donor lymphocyte infusion donor (not recorded which). It is not recorded whose cells these are; they may come from a transplant donor. The chain joins TRBV20-1 to TRBJ2-7; D might be TRBD2 (5 bases). Specimen: blood, either unsorted or a sorted T cell fraction (not recorded which). CDR3 loop: CSARAWTYEQYF. CDR3 coding DNA: TGCAGTGCTAGAGCCTGGACTTACGAGCAGTACTTC.